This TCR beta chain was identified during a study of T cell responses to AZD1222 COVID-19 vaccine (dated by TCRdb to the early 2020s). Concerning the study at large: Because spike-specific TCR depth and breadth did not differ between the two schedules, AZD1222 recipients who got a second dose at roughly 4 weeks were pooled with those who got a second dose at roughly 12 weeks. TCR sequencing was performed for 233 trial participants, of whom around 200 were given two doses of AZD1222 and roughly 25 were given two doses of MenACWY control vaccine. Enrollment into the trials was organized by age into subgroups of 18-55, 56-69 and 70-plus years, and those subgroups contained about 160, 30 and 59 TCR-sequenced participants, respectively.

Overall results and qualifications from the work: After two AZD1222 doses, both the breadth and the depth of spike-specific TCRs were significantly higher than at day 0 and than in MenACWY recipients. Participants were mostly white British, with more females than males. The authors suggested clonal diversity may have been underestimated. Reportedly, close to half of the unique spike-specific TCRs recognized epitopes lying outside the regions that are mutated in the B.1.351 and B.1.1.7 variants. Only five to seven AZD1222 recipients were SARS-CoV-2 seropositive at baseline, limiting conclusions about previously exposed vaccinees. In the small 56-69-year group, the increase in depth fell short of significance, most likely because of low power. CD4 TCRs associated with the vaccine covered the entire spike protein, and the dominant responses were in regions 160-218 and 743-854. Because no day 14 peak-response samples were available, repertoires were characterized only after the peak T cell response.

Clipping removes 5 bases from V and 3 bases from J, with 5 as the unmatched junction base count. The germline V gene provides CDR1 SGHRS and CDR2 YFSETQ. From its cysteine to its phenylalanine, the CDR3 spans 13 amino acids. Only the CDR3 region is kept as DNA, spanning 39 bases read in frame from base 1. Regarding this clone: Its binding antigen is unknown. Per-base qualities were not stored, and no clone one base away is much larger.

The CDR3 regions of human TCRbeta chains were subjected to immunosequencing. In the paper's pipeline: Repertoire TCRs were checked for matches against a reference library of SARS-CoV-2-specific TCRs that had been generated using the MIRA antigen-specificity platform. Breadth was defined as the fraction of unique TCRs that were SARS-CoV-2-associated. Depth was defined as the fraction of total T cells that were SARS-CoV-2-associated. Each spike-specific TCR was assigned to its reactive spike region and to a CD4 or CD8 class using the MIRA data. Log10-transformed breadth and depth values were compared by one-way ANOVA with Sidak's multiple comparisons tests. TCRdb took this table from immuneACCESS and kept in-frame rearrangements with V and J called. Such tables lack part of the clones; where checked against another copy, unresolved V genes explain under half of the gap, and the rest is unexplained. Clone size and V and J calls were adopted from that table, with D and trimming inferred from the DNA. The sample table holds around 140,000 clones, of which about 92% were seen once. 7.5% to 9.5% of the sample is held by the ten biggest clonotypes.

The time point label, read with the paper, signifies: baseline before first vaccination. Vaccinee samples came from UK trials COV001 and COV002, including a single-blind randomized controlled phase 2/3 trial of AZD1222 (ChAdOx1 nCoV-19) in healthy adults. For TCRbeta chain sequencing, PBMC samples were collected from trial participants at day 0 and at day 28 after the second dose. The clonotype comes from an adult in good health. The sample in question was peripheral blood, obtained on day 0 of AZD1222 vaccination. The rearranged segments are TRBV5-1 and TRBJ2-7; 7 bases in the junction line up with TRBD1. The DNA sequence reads TGCGCCAGCAGGTCGGGACAGTACTACGAGCAGTACTTC. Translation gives CASRSGQYYEQYF.